This is a list of T cell receptor beta chains from one sample in a study of T cells in Graves' hyperthyroidism and ophthalmopathy. From the multiplex PCR reads, TCRdb called clonotypes with MiXCR, one entry per CDR3 protein. Of about 400,000 distinct CDR3 sequences listed, less than 20% are singletons. The sequencing sample was made of blood. Source of these receptors: a young woman with Graves' hyperthyroidism. Each CDR3 is given with its conserved first and last residue. D genes are given only for firm matches. The size entry is marked missing in some rows and otherwise reads once, few, many or a size class.

j_call	d_call	v_call	clone_size	cdr3_nt	cdr3_aa
TRBJ2-1	TRBD2	TRBV12-3/TRBV12-4	few	TGTGCCAGCAGTTCGACGGGACTAGCGGGGGGGAGCTCCTACAATGAGCAGTTCTTC	CASSSTGLAGGSSYNEQFF
TRBJ2-3	NA	TRBV10-3	few	TGTGCCATTAGGAACGCAGATACGCAGTATTTT	CAIRNADTQYF
TRBJ1-1	TRBD1	TRBV5-6	many	TGTGCCAGCAGCTTGGACAGGGGTGACACTGAAGCTTTCTTT	CASSLDRGDTEAFF
TRBJ1-2	NA	TRBV6-6	many	TGTGCCAGCAGTTACTCGATTGGACAGACCTATGGCTACACCTTC	CASSYSIGQTYGYTF
TRBJ2-3	NA	TRBV12-3/TRBV12-4	NA	TGTGCCAGCTTCCGGGGGCTCGGCACAGATACGCAGTATTTT	CASFRGLGTDTQYF
TRBJ2-3	TRBD2	TRBV7-3	many	TGTGCCAGCAGCGCACTAGCGGGGGGGATGGGAACAGATACGCAGTATTTT	CASSALAGGMGTDTQYF
TRBJ2-1	NA	TRBV6-2/TRBV6-3	few	TGTGCCAGCAGTTACTCGGGCGGGTTGGGCAATGAGCAGTTCTTC	CASSYSGGLGNEQFF
TRBJ2-1	NA	TRBV4-1	few	TGCGCCAGCAGCCGTTCCGGACTAACGGCGTACAATGAGCAGTTCTTC	CASSRSGLTAYNEQFF
TRBJ1-5	TRBD1	TRBV6-2/TRBV6-3	few	TGTGCCAGCAGTTATCCAACCGGGACAGGGTTCAATCAGCCCCAGCATTTT	CASSYPTGTGFNQPQHF
TRBJ2-1	NA	TRBV25-1	NA	TGTGCCACCTCAGGCGGGGCAGGATACAATGAGCAGTTCTTC	CATSGGAGYNEQFF
TRBJ2-3	TRBD2	TRBV6-1	once	TGTGCCAGCAGCGGGGGGGGACTAGCGGGAGCATCAGATACGCAGTATTTT	CASSGGGLAGASDTQYF
TRBJ2-3	TRBD2	TRBV5-1	many	TGCGCCAGCAAACTAGCGAGCACAGATACGCAGTATTTT	CASKLASTDTQYF
TRBJ2-1	NA	TRBV9	few	TGTGCCAGCAGCGCCCAGGGGAGAAACTCCTACAATGAGCAGTTCTTC	CASSAQGRNSYNEQFF
TRBJ1-3	NA	TRBV12-3/TRBV12-4	NA	TGTGCCGGCAGGTTTGGTAGGAACACCATATATTTT	CAGRFGRNTIYF
TRBJ2-5	NA	TRBV28	many	TGTGCCAGCAGTTCAGGGGGGACGAGCCAAGAGACCCAGTACTTC	CASSSGGTSQETQYF
TRBJ2-5	NA	TRBV4-1	NA	TGCGCCAGCAGCCAAGTTCGAGGGGTTGAGACCCAGTACTTC	CASSQVRGVETQYF
TRBJ2-2	NA	TRBV2	NA	TGTGCCAGCAGTGGGCAGAACGGCGGGGAGCTGTTTTTT	CASSGQNGGELFF
TRBJ1-2	TRBD1	TRBV15	many	TGTGCCACCAGCAGGGACAGGGGTTTCAGGGGCTACACCTTC	CATSRDRGFRGYTF
TRBJ1-5	TRBD1	TRBV19	once	TGTGCCAGTAGCGTTAGACAGGGTTGGAATCAGCCCCAGCATTTT	CASSVRQGWNQPQHF
TRBJ2-1	TRBD1	TRBV24-1	few	TGTGCCACCAGTGATTGGGACAGGGCGAGTGAGCAGTTCTTC	CATSDWDRASEQFF
TRBJ2-4	NA	TRBV7-6	NA	TGTGCCAGCAGCCTCATTGGCGGCATTCAGTACTTC	CASSLIGGIQYF
TRBJ2-1	TRBD1	TRBV4-3	NA	TGCGCCAGCAGCCGGGACAGGGGGATCAATGAGCAGTTCTTC	CASSRDRGINEQFF
TRBJ1-1	NA	TRBV7-9	many	TGTGCCAGCAGCTTATGGGGCGGGAGGGGAAGCACTGAAGCTTTCTTT	CASSLWGGRGSTEAFF
TRBJ1-2	NA	TRBV3-1	many	TGTGCCAGCAGCCACAGGGGTGTCCCCCTAGGCACCTTC	CASSHRGVPLGTF
TRBJ1-2	TRBD1	TRBV29-1	NA	TGCAGCGTCGACGGGACAGCCTATGGCTACACCTTC	CSVDGTAYGYTF
TRBJ2-2	NA	TRBV27	NA	TGTGCCAGCAGTACGAACACCGGGGAGCTGTTTTTT	CASSTNTGELFF
TRBJ2-5	TRBD1	TRBV6-1	many	TGTGCCAGCGCCGATACAGGACAGGCTGTGAAGACCCAGTACTTC	CASADTGQAVKTQYF
TRBJ2-7	TRBD1	TRBV6-2/TRBV6-3	NA	TGTGCCAGCAGACCGGACAGGGCGAACTACGAGCAGTACTTC	CASRPDRANYEQYF
TRBJ2-1	TRBD1	TRBV19	NA	TGTGCCAGTAGTATTGGGACAGAGTATTACAATGAGCAGTTCTTC	CASSIGTEYYNEQFF
TRBJ2-7	NA	TRBV28	many	TGTGCCAGCAGTCGGGACTTTTACGAGCAGTACTTC	CASSRDFYEQYF
TRBJ2-3	NA	TRBV9	NA	TGTGCCAGCAGCGACGACGACGGAACCCACACAGATACGCAGTATTTT	CASSDDDGTHTDTQYF
TRBJ2-1	TRBD2	TRBV7-6	few	TGTGCCAGCAGCTTAGGAATTTGGCTAGCGGGGAAGAGCTCCTACAATGAGCAGTTCTTC	CASSLGIWLAGKSSYNEQFF
TRBJ2-3	TRBD2	TRBV5-1	NA	TGCGCCAGCAGCCGAGAGCGGGGGGGCTGGGATACGCAGTATTTT	CASSRERGGWDTQYF
TRBJ2-1	TRBD2	TRBV20-1	many	TGCAGTGCTAGAGGCCTAGCGGTGGTACGGGGGGAGCAGTTCTTC	CSARGLAVVRGEQFF
TRBJ2-5	NA	TRBV20-1	NA	TGCAGTGCTAGAGTAGGGGACCAAGAGACCCAGTACTTC	CSARVGDQETQYF